These T cell receptor beta chains were read from a single sample in a study of OX40 agonist ivuxolimab in advanced cancers. The data were produced by immunoSEQ multiplex PCR, yet TCRdb's version contains in-frame clones alone and is incomplete. The sample lists fewer than 75,000 clones, about 91% occurring once. The specimen was CD4+ or CD8+ T cells sorted from blood, collected in a trial of the OX40 agonist ivuxolimab. These receptors were taken from an adult with an advanced solid tumor such as melanoma, head and neck, liver or kidney cancer. The CDR3 runs from the conserved cysteine through the conserved F or W. Each record gives: V gene, J gene, CDR3 length, D gene, CDR3 DNA, CDR3 protein. D genes are given only for firm matches.

>TRBV19|TRBJ2-1|18|TRBD2
TGTGCCAGTAGTTCTATCGGACTAGCGGGCATCTTCTACAATGAGCAGTTCTTC
CASSSIGLAGIFYNEQFF
>TRBV21-1|TRBJ2-4|15|.
TGTGCCAGCAGCAAAGTGAGGGTAGCCAAAAACATTCAGTACTTC
CASSKVRVAKNIQYF
>TRBV10-3|TRBJ1-2|15|.
TGTGCCATCAGTGAGTCGGTACGCGGGGCAAAAGGCTACACCTTC
CAISESVRGAKGYTF
>TRBV2|TRBJ1-5|13|.
TGTGCCAGGGGATCGGGGCAAAATCAGCCCCAGCATTTT
CARGSGQNQPQHF
>TRBV19|TRBJ2-1|13|TRBD2
TGTGCCAGTAGGCGGACTAGCGGCAATGAGCAGTTCTTC
CASRRTSGNEQFF
>TRBV6-5|TRBJ2-7|15|.
TGTGCCAGCAGTCCCCAGGGGAATATAGCCTACGAGCAGTACTTC
CASSPQGNIAYEQYF
>TRBV28|TRBJ1-4|14|.
TGTGCCAGCAGTTTAGTGGGTTTACAGGAAAAACTGTTTTTT
CASSLVGLQEKLFF
>TRBV19|TRBJ2-1|15|.
TGTGCCAGTACCTCAGCGGCAGGGAATTACAATGAGCAGTTCTTC
CASTSAAGNYNEQFF
>TRBV29-1|TRBJ2-3|14|.
TGCAGCGTTTCAGGCCAGGAAAGCACAGATACGCAGTATTTT
CSVSGQESTDTQYF
>TRBV14|TRBJ2-5|15|TRBD1
TGTGCCAGCAGCCAACCCCACAGGGGACAAGAGACCCAGTACTTC
CASSQPHRGQETQYF
>TRBV27|TRBJ2-3|17|.
TGTGCCAGCAGTCTATGGCCTGTGGGGGGCTCGCTCCCAAGGACGTATTTT
CASSLWPVGGSLPRTYF
>TRBV19|TRBJ2-5|11|.
TGTGCAACAGGGTCCGGAGAGACCCAGTACTTC
CATGSGETQYF
>TRBV5-6|TRBJ2-5|16|TRBD2
TGTGCCAGCACACGTACTAGCGGGTATTCCGTAGAGACCCAGTACTTC
CASTRTSGYSVETQYF
>TRBV7-9|TRBJ2-5|14|TRBD2
TGTGCCAGCCGCACTAGCGGGAGGATGCAGACCCAGTACTTC
CASRTSGRMQTQYF
>TRBV15|TRBJ1-2|12|.
TGTGCCACCAGCAGAGTCAACTATGGCTACACCTTC
CATSRVNYGYTF